These 30 T cell receptor beta chains originate from one sample sequenced in a study of molecular identifiers for immune sequencing clone quantification. TCRdb re-called the PCR reads with MiXCR, one entry per CDR3 protein. The table records approximately 670,000 distinct CDR3 sequences, about 20% of them present only once. Source material: naive CD8+ T cells from blood, with Jurkat cell RNA spiked in. The subset is: FACS-sorted CD8+CD4-CCR7+CD45RA+ naive T cells. These receptors came from a human donor in good health. Some libraries in this study had Jurkat cell RNA spiked in.

There are many counts of this clonotype. This chain uses TRBV9 with TRBJ1-5; 9 nucleotides agree with TRBD1. CDR3 length: 15 amino acids. V trimming: 5 bases; J trimming: 7 bases; junction bases outside the gene matches: 10. Germline CDR1 and CDR2: SGDLS and YYNGEE. CDR3 sequence reads: CASSSGQGFRQPQHF. The CDR3 nucleotides are TGTGCCAGCAGTTCTGGACAGGGGTTTCGACAGCCCCAGCATTTT.

The rearrangement links TRBV12-3 or TRBV12-4 to TRBJ2-6; D ambiguous. The CDR3 has 15 amino acids. The germline V and J ends were trimmed by 5 bases and 0 bases, with 8 bases remaining between them. CDR3 sequence reads: CASSHPISGANVLTF. In nucleotides, the CDR3 is TGTGCCAGCAGTCACCCTATCTCTGGGGCCAACGTCCTGACTTTC.

Points on this clonotype: A much larger clone differs by one base, so this may be a read error. J is TRBJ2-5 and V is TRBV6-5; no firm D call. Germline V gives CDR1 MNHEY, CDR2 SVGAGI. The CDR3 consists of 14 residues. DNA of the CDR3: TGTGCCAGCAATTACCGGGTCCACGGGGAGACCCAGTACTTC. As protein: CASNYRVHGETQYF.

This clonotype was found a few times. The gene calls are TRBV19 and TRBJ1-2; D unresolved. In germline, CDR1 is LNHDA, CDR2 SQIVND (reference sequence). CDR3 length equals 15 residues. Between the trimmed V and J ends, which lost 5 bases and 9 bases, there was a span of 22 bases. CDR3: CASSAPYSYVWSYTF. CDR3 in DNA: TGTGCCAGTAGTGCCCCCTATTCCTACGTATGGAGCTACACCTTC.

Note on this clonotype: This may come from a read error, since a much larger clone is one base off. The V gene is TRBV6-2 or TRBV6-3, the J gene TRBJ2-2; the D gene is possibly TRBD2 (5 bases). The germline gives CDR1 MNHEY, CDR2 SVGEGT. The CDR3 runs 14 residues. The CDR3 reads CASSYGSSAGVLFF. As DNA, the CDR3 is TGTGCCAGCAGTTACGGTAGTAGCGCCGGGGTGCTGTTTTTT.

In this sample, this clonotype turned up many times. The chain employs TRBV3-1 and TRBJ1-1, with D hard to call. This CDR3 has 17 amino acids. The germline V and J ends were trimmed by 1 base and 4 bases, with 19 bases remaining between them. From germline, CDR1 is LGHDT and CDR2 YNNKEL (reference sequence). CDR3 DNA: TGTGCCAGCAGCCAAGGTATAATTAGTTTGCTGGGCACTGAAGCTTTCTTT. The encoded protein is CASSQGIISLLGTEAFF.

In its sample, this clonotype was seen many times. This rearrangement joins TRBV27 to TRBJ1-5; tentative D call: TRBD1 (6 bases). The germline gives CDR1 MNHEY, CDR2 SMNVEV (reference sequence). The CDR3 sequence is 15 residues long. The ends were cut back, 2 bases at V and 4 bases at J, with 12 bases in the middle. CDR3 residues: CASSLAGEANQPQHF. The DNA for the CDR3 is TGTGCCAGCAGTTTAGCAGGGGAAGCGAATCAGCCCCAGCATTTT.

As regards this clonotype: A much larger clone sits a single nucleotide away, making a read error possible. The chain is built from TRBV30 and TRBJ2-3; D remains unclear. CDR1 is GTSNPN and CDR2 is SVGIG in the germline V gene (reference sequence). This CDR3 region has 14 residues. CDR3 nucleotide sequence: TGTACCTGGAGTGTAAATGGATTGCGAGATACGCAGTATTTT. Protein sequence: CTWSVNGLRDTQYF.

This clonotype turned up a few times. This chain links TRBV7-6 with TRBJ2-7; 7 bases are a match to TRBD2. Germline CDR1 and CDR2: SGHVS and FNYEAQ. Trimming cost V 1 base and J 2 bases; bases outside gene matches: 5. The CDR3 extends over 15 amino acids. CDR3: CASSLESRGAYEQYF. CDR3 sequence (DNA): TGTGCCAGCAGCTTAGAAAGTCGGGGGGCCTACGAGCAGTACTTC. Together with reference TRBV7-6 and TRBJ2-7, the CDR3 gives the full variable domain: GAGVSQSPRYKVTKRGQDVALRCDPISGHVSLYWYRQALGQGPEFLTYFNYEAQQDKSGLPNDRFSAERPEGSISTLTIQRTEQRDSAMYRCASSLESRGAYEQYFGPGTRLTVT.

A word on this clonotype: This may be a read error, as it is one base from a much larger clone. This chain joins TRBV5-1 and TRBJ1-4, with D unclear. CDR3 length: 14 amino acids. The germline V gene encodes CDR1 SGHRS and CDR2 YFSETQ. The CDR3 bases are TGCGCCAGCAGCTTCACAGAATATAATGGAAAACTGTTTTTT. The encoded protein is CASSFTEYNGKLFF.

This clonotype was found a few times. A junction end diverges from the germline sequence, so it may reflect a read error. V usage is TRBV5-4 and J usage is TRBJ2-1; the D gene could be TRBD1 or TRBD2 (7 bases each). Germline V CDR1 and CDR2: SGHNT, YYREEE (reference sequence). This CDR3 region has 12 residues. CDR3 bases: TGTGCCAGCAGCTGGGGGGGGGCAGGGGGGATCTTC. Protein sequence: CASSWGGAGGIF.

A remark on this clonotype: A much larger clone lies a single base off, so this may be a read error. This chain joins TRBV7-9 and TRBJ2-2; no definite D call. This CDR3 has 14 residues. Per the germline V gene, CDR1 is SEHNR and CDR2 is FQNEAQ (reference sequence). V dropped 1 base and J dropped 4 bases, with 7 bases sitting between them. This chain's CDR3 is CASSLVWSTGELFF. CDR3 DNA: TGTGCCAGCAGCTTAGTTTGGAGCACCGGGGAGCTGTTTTTT.

This clonotype was seen more than once but under ten times. V and J are TRBV11-2 and TRBJ2-3, with D perhaps being TRBD1 or TRBD2 (6 bases each). CDR1 and CDR2 (germline): SGHAT, FQNNGV. Trimming took off 0 bases at V and 1 base at J, with 11 bases between the two ends. The CDR3 length is 16 residues. The CDR3 protein is CASSLDRGLGTDTQYF. In DNA form, the CDR3 reads TGTGCCAGCAGCTTAGATCGGGGGCTGGGCACAGATACGCAGTATTTT.

Many counts were recorded for this clonotype. The chain couples TRBV27 to TRBJ1-6; a possible D gene is TRBD1 (6 bases). This CDR3 comprises 18 residues. The germline V gene has CDR1 MNHEY and CDR2 SMNVEV (reference sequence). The germline V and J ends were trimmed by 5 bases and 3 bases, with 20 bases remaining between them. In nucleotides, the CDR3 is TGTGCCAGCAGTATCAACCCTATGGACAGTTTCTATAATTCACCCCTCCACTTT. Encoded protein: CASSINPMDSFYNSPLHF.

This clonotype was seen at least ten times. This chain joins TRBV5-1 and TRBJ2-1; D is possibly TRBD1 (5 bases). Germline CDR1 SGHRS, CDR2 YFSETQ. V was pared by 5 bases and J by 13 bases, with 16 bases between. The CDR3 has 12 amino acids. Here the CDR3 DNA reads TGCGCCAGCAGACCACCCAGGGTTGGCCAGTTCTTC. The encoded protein is CASRPPRVGQFF.

Note on this clonotype: It may be a read error: a sequence one base away is much more abundant. This chain links TRBV19 with TRBJ2-3; the D gene could be TRBD1 or TRBD2 (5 bases each). The CDR3 extends over 16 amino acids. The ends were cut back, 6 bases at V and 2 bases at J, with 18 bases in the middle. Germline CDR1 and CDR2: LNHDA and SQIVND (reference sequence). The CDR3: CASRNPGRGFTDTQYF. Written as DNA, the CDR3 is TGTGCCAGTAGGAACCCGGGACGGGGATTCACAGATACGCAGTATTTT.

In its sample, this clonotype was seen a few times. The chain couples TRBV19 to TRBJ1-1, with D perhaps matching TRBD1 (5 bases). The CDR3 has 13 residues. With 6 bases removed from V and 7 bases from J, the gap between germline ends came to 15 bases. Germline-derived CDR1 and CDR2 are LNHDA and SQIVND (reference sequence). CDR3 coding DNA: TGTGCCAGTAGAACCGGCAGGGCCTTTGAAGCTTTCTTT. It encodes CASRTGRAFEAFF.

The genes are TRBV28 and TRBJ2-1; 8 bases fit TRBD2. The germline CDR1 and CDR2 sequences are MDHEN and SYDVKM. The CDR3 consists of 15 residues. With 6 bases clipped from V and 6 bases from J, the junction kept 10 bases outside the gene matches. CDR3 sequence (DNA): TGTGCCAGCAGCCCAAGCGGGAGAAACATCAATGAGCAGTTCTTC. This translates into CASSPSGRNINEQFF.

With respect to this clonotype: A clone one base away is much larger, so this may be a read error. Without the conserved terminal phenylalanine or tryptophan, this CDR3 likely stems from a read error. The V gene is TRBV7-9, the J gene TRBJ1-1, with TRBD1 identical over 9 bases. V shed 5 bases and J 3 bases; nucleotides not matched to a gene: 4. CDR3 size: 14 residues. Germline V gene lookup returns CDR1 SEHNR and CDR2 FQNEAQ (reference sequence). CDR3 nucleotide sequence: TGTGCCAGCAGCACCAGACAGGGGGACACTGAAGCTTTCTCT. This gives the protein CASSTRQGDTEAFS.

This clonotype came up many times. The CDR3 loop is CASSPRTLKDTQYF. As DNA, the CDR3 is TGTGCCAGTAGTCCACGTACCTTGAAAGATACGCAGTATTTT. The gene calls are TRBV19 and TRBJ2-3; unclear D gene. The CDR3 is 14 amino acids. V lost 5 bases and J lost 5, with 14 bases in between. CDR1 LNHDA and CDR2 SQIVND come from the germline V gene (reference sequence).

To note about this clonotype: A clone one base away is much larger, so this may be a read error. V is TRBV20-1 and J is TRBJ2-1; D remains ambiguous. Germline-derived CDR1 and CDR2 are DFQATT and SNEGSKA (reference sequence). The CDR3 spans 10 residues. The CDR3 spells CSASYNEQSF. DNA for the CDR3: TGCAGTGCTTCCTACAATGAGCAGTCCTTC.

Comments on this clonotype: One junction end does not reproduce the germline sequence, and a read error may be involved. The chain couples TRBV4-1 to TRBJ2-3, with 10 bases fitting TRBD2. From germline, CDR1 is MGHRA and CDR2 YSYEKL. The CDR3 spans 17 residues. CDR3 region: CASSQDSSGGSTDTQFF. Here the CDR3 DNA reads TGCGCCAGCAGCCAAGATTCTAGCGGGGGAAGCACAGATACGCAGTTTTTT.

A remark on this clonotype: One base away lies a much larger clone, so this may be a sequencing read error. This rearrangement joins TRBV7-9 to TRBJ2-4; D is ambiguous. The CDR3 runs to 13 residues. Looked up from germline, CDR1 is SEHNR and CDR2 is FQNEAQ (reference sequence). The ends were cut back, 4 bases at V and 7 bases at J, with 11 bases in the middle. The CDR3 protein is CASSSPTVNIQYF. DNA of the CDR3: TGTGCCAGCAGCTCGCCGACTGTGAACATTCAGTACTTC.

This clonotype was observed many times. The gene calls are TRBV6-6 and TRBJ2-3; tentative D call: TRBD1 (5 bases). Trimming cost V 6 bases and J 0 bases, with 13 bases left between them. Germline lookup yields CDR1 MNHNY and CDR2 SVGAGI (reference sequence). The CDR3 is made up of 15 amino acids. CDR3 DNA: TGTGCCAGCAGCCCTCAGGGCCCTAGCACAGATACGCAGTATTTT. Translated, it gives CASSPQGPSTDTQYF.

This clonotype was seen ten or more times. The chain couples TRBV12-3 or TRBV12-4 to TRBJ2-1; 7 nucleotides align to TRBD1. The ends lost 4 bases at V and 6 bases at J; junction bases unmatched: 6. The CDR3 loop spans 14 amino acids. The CDR3 DNA reads TGTGCCAGCAGTTCACCCGGGACAGTCAATGAGCAGTTCTTC. Protein product: CASSSPGTVNEQFF.

V and J are TRBV4-1 and TRBJ2-5, with D perhaps assigned TRBD1 or TRBD2 (7 bases each). The germline V gene encodes CDR1 MGHRA and CDR2 YSYEKL. CDR3 length: 16 amino acids. V lost 0 bases, J lost 5 bases, and 16 bases lay in between. CDR3 region: CASSQEGGGGGETQYF. The DNA of the CDR3 is TGCGCCAGCAGCCAAGAAGGGGGCGGGGGTGGGGAGACCCAGTACTTC.

The J gene is TRBJ1-4, the V gene TRBV12-2. TRBV12-2 is flagged as a pseudogene. This CDR3 is built from 12 residues. The CDR3 loop reads CASRLVGEKLFF. CDR3 bases: TGTGCAAGTCGCTTAGTAGGTGAAAAACTGTTTTTT.

This clonotype was seen more than once but under ten times. The chain has TRBV6-5 and TRBJ2-1; D may be TRBD2 (6 bases). The CDR3 sequence is 15 residues long. Trimming shortened V by 0 bases and J by 5 bases, and 11 bases separated the two germline ends. Germline CDR1 MNHEY, CDR2 SVGAGI. CDR3 sequence: CASSYSTGENNEQFF. The CDR3, as DNA: TGTGCCAGCAGTTACTCGACGGGGGAGAACAATGAGCAGTTCTTC.

About this clonotype itself: The CDR3 does not end in the conserved phenylalanine or tryptophan, so this is likely a read error. V usage is TRBV9 and J usage is TRBJ2-2; no definite D call. The germline V gene has CDR1 SGDLS and CDR2 YYNGEE. V gave up 4 bases and J gave up 3 bases, with 10 bases separating them. The CDR3 is made up of 14 amino acids. The CDR3, as DNA: TGTGCCAGCAGCTTACGACTGGACACCGGGGAGCTGTTTTTG. This codes for CASSLRLDTGELFL.

Many counts were recorded for this clonotype. The chain has TRBV7-6 and TRBJ2-7, with no clear D. Trimming took off 5 bases at V and 2 bases at J, with 10 bases between the two ends. CDR1 is SGHVS, CDR2 FNYEAQ, per germline. The CDR3 covers 13 residues. As DNA, the CDR3 is TGTGCCAGCAGCCTTAATCCGGCCTACGAGCAGTACTTC. It encodes CASSLNPAYEQYF.